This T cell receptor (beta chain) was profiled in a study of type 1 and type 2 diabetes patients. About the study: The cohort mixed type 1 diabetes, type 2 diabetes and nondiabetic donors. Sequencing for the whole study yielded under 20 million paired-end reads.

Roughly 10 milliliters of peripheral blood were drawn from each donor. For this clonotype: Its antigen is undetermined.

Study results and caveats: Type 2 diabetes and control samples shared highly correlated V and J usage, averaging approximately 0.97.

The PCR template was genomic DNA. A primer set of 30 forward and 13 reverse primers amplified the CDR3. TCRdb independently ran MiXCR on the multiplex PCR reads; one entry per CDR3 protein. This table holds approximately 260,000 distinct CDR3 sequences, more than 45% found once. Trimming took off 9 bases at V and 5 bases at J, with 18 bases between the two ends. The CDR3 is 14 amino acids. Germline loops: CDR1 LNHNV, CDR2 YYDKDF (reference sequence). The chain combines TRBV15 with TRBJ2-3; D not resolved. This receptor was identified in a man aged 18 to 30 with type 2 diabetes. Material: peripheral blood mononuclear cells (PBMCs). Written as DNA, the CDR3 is TGTGCCACTCGCCCCGGCAGGATTGAAGATACGCAGTATTTT. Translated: CATRPGRIEDTQYF.